The next 14 T cell receptor beta chains were all read from a single sample in a study of CD8 T cells in Susac syndrome. After extraction with the RNeasy kit, about 0.45 to 1 ug of the RNA was reverse transcribed using random hexamers. TCRdb analysed the immunoSEQ multiplex PCR reads with MiXCR anew, one entry per CDR3 protein. The sample includes some 260,000 distinct CDR3 sequences, more than 75% seen only once; the top ten take 0.11%. The source material was CD8+ T cells from PBMCs. The receptor source for this set is a human donor with multiple sclerosis.

This chain uses TRBV27 with TRBJ2-6; no clear D. The CDR3 totals 16 residues. The V gene's germline CDR1 is MNHEY and CDR2 SMNVEV (reference sequence). V was shortened by 3 bases and J by 0 bases, with 9 bases between the two germline ends. CDR3 residues: CASSLKSSSGANVLTF. The CDR3, as DNA: TGTGCCAGCAGTTTGAAATCGAGCTCTGGGGCCAACGTCCTGACTTTC.

The rearrangement joins TRBV7-6 to TRBJ2-7; tentative D call: TRBD2 (5 bases). Germline V CDR1 and CDR2: SGHVS, FNYEAQ. The CDR3 has 15 residues. Trimming left V 4 bases short and J 0 bases short, with 13 bases between. This CDR3 is CASSSLALSSYEQYF. Here the CDR3 DNA reads TGTGCCAGCAGCTCTCTAGCCCTGAGCTCCTACGAGCAGTACTTC.

This chain links TRBV30 with TRBJ2-4; the match to TRBD1 covers 9 bases. The CDR3 contains 13 residues. CDR1 is GTSNPN and CDR2 is SVGIG in the germline V gene (reference sequence). V gave up 1 base and J gave up 7 bases; unmatched junction bases: 2. As DNA, the CDR3 is TGTGCCTGGAGTGGGGACAGGGAGAACATTCAGTACTTC. This codes for CAWSGDRENIQYF.

Note on this clonotype: Mismatch with germline at one junction end may stem from a read error. The V and J genes are TRBV9 and TRBJ1-4, with a possible D match to TRBD1 (6 bases). The CDR3 length is 16 residues. Germline values: CDR1 SGDLS, CDR2 YYNGEE. The CDR3 reads CASSVGVKGDPEKLSF. CDR3 nucleotide sequence: TGTGCCAGCAGCGTGGGTGTAAAGGGGGATCCCGAAAAACTGTCTTTT.

The gene calls are TRBV20-1 and TRBJ2-7, with TRBD2 as a possible D gene (6 bases). Germline CDR1 is DFQATT and CDR2 is SNEGSKA (reference sequence). V was shortened by 3 bases and J by 2 bases, with 17 bases between the two germline ends. The CDR3 loop spans 15 amino acids. The CDR3 DNA is TGCAGTGCTAGCGACCGGGACTCCCCTACCTACGAGCAGTACTTC. Its protein product is CSASDRDSPTYEQYF.

A single count supports this clonotype. V usage is TRBV28 and J usage is TRBJ2-7; a possible D gene is TRBD2 (5 bases). The CDR3 contains 13 residues. Deletions cut 6 bases from V and 3 bases from J, with 12 bases between. Looked up from germline, CDR1 is MDHEN and CDR2 is SYDVKM. The CDR3 DNA reads as TGTGCCAGCAGCCCCCCGGGGATCTACGAGCAGTACTTC. As protein: CASSPPGIYEQYF.

V gene TRBV6-1 combines with J gene TRBJ1-2, with D unresolved. Germline V gives CDR1 MNHNS, CDR2 SASEGT. CDR3 length: 14 residues. Trimming stripped 5 bases from V and 4 bases from J, with 14 bases between. CDR3 nucleotides: TGTGCCAGCAGTCAAAAACCGGGCCTCTATGGCTACACCTTC. Translated, it gives CASSQKPGLYGYTF.

The V and J genes are TRBV27 and TRBJ1-5; D ambiguous. CDR1 is MNHEY, CDR2 SMNVEV, per germline (reference sequence). This CDR3 has 13 residues. The ends were cut back, 3 bases at V and 7 bases at J, with 10 bases in the middle. The CDR3 DNA is TGTGCCAGCAGTTTTGGGTCGGGGCAGCCCCAGCATTTT. Translated, it gives CASSFGSGQPQHF.

V gene TRBV11-2 combines with J gene TRBJ2-7; D is possibly TRBD1 or TRBD2 (5 bases each). Germline assignment: CDR1 SGHAT and CDR2 FQNNGV. The CDR3 loop spans 18 amino acids. Trimming removed 5 bases from V and 2 bases from J, with 25 bases in between. CDR3 in DNA: TGTGCCAGCAGCCCGCTCCGGGACCACAGAAGGACGCCCTACGAGCAGTACTTC. It is translated as CASSPLRDHRRTPYEQYF.

V and J are TRBV15 and TRBJ2-7; no definite D call. In germline, CDR1 is LNHNV, CDR2 YYDKDF (reference sequence). V was cut by 4 bases and J by 3 bases, with 4 bases left in between. CDR3 size: 11 residues. This CDR3 reads CATSNGYEQYF. Here the CDR3 DNA reads TGTGCCACCAGCAACGGCTACGAGCAGTACTTC.

The chain has TRBV16 and TRBJ2-1; 8 bases are a match to TRBD1. Trimming took 1 base from V and 6 from J; bases not matched to a gene: 5. This CDR3 is built from 15 residues. Germline V gives CDR1 KGHSY, CDR2 FQNENV. CDR3 sequence (DNA): TGTGCCAGCAGCCAATTAACAGGGGGGACCAATGAGCAGTTCTTC. This gives the protein CASSQLTGGTNEQFF.

In this sample, this clonotype turned up once. The chain has TRBV12-3 or TRBV12-4 and TRBJ1-2; maybe TRBD1 (6 bases). The CDR3 loop spans 12 amino acids. Trimming pared 5 bases from V and 8 bases from J, leaving 12 bases between. As DNA, the CDR3 is TGTGCCAGCAGTCTGGACAGTAAGGGCTACACCTTC. It codes for CASSLDSKGYTF.

This chain uses TRBV13 with TRBJ2-7; the D is unclear. Trimming removed 0 bases from V and 5 bases from J, with 11 bases in between. This CDR3 is 14 amino acids long. Germline V gene data show CDR1 as PRHDT and CDR2 as FYEKMQ (reference sequence). The CDR3 here is CASSLGSSENEQYF. The CDR3, as DNA: TGTGCCAGCAGCTTAGGTAGCAGTGAAAACGAGCAGTACTTC.

The V gene is TRBV6-1, the J gene TRBJ2-1; a weak D match, TRBD2 (6 bases). V was pared by 10 bases and J by 4 bases, with 11 bases between. Germline CDR1 and CDR2: MNHNS and SASEGT. The CDR3 has 12 residues. This CDR3 reads CATGTLYNEQFF. The CDR3 DNA reads as TGTGCCACCGGGACTTTATACAATGAGCAGTTCTTC.